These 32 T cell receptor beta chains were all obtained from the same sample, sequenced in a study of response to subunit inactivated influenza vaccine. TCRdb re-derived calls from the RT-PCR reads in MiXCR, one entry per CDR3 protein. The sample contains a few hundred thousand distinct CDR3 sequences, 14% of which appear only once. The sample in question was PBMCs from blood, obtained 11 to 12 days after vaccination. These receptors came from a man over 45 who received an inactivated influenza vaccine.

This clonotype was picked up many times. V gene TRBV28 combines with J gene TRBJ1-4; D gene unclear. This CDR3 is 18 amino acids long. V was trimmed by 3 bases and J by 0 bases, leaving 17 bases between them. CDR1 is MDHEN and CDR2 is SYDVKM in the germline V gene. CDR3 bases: TGTGCCAGCAGTTTTAGCTGGGCACTATCAGCAACTAATGAAAAACTGTTTTTT. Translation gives CASSFSWALSATNEKLFF. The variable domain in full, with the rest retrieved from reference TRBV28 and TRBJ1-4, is DVKVTQSSRYLVKRTGEKVFLECVQDMDHENMFWYRQDPGLGLRLIYFSYDVKMKEKGDIPEGYSVSREKKERFSLILESASTNQTSMYLCASSFSWALSATNEKLFFGSGTQLSVL.

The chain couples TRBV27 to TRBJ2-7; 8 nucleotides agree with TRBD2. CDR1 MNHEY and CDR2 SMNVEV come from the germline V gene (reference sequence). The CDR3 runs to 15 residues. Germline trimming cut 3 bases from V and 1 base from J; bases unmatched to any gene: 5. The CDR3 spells CASSLDGRGSYEQYF. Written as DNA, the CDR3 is TGTGCCAGCAGTTTGGACGGGAGGGGATCCTACGAGCAGTACTTC.

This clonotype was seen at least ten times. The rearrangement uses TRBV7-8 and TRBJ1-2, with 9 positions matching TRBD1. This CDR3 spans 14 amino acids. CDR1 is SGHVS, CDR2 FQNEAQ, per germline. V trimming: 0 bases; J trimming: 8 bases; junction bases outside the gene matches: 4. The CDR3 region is CASSLAGTGLGYTF. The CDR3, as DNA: TGTGCCAGCAGCTTAGCCGGGACAGGGTTGGGCTACACCTTC.

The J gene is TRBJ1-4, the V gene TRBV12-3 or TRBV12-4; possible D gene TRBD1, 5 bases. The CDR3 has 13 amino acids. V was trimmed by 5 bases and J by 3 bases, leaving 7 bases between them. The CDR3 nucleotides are TGTGCCAGCAGTGGGGGGGCTAATGAAAAACTGTTTTTT. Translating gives CASSGGANEKLFF.

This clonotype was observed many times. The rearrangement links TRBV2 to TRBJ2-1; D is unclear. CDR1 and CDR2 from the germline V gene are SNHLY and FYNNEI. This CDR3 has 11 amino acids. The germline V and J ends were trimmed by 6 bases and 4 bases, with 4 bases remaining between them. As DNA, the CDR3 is TGTGCCAGCAGCGCGTACAATGAGCAGTTCTTC. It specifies CASSAYNEQFF.

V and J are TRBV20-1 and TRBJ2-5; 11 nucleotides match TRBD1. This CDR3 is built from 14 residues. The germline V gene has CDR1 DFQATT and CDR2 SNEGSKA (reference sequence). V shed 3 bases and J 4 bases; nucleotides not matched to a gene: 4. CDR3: CSASAGQGGETQYF. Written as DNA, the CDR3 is TGCAGTGCTAGCGCGGGACAGGGGGGAGAGACCCAGTACTTC.

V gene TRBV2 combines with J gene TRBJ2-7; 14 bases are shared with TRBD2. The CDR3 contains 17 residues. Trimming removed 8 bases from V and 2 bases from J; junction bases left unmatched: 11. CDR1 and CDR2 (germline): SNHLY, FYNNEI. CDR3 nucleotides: TGTGCCAGCTACGTCCCGGGACTAGCGGGAGAGGCCTACGAGCAGTACTTC. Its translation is CASYVPGLAGEAYEQYF.

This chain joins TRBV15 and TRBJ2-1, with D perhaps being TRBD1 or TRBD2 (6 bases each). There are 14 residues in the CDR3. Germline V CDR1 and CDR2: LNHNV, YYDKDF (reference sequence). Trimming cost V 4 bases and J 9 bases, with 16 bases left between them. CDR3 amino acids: CATSKNRGGIEQFF. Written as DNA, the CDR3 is TGTGCCACCAGCAAAAATCGAGGGGGGATTGAGCAGTTCTTC.

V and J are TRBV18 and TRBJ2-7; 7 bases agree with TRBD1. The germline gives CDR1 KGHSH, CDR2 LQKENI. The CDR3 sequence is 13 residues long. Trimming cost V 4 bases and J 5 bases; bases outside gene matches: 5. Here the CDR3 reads CASSQGTANEQYF. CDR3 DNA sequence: TGTGCCAGCTCACAAGGGACAGCGAACGAGCAGTACTTC.

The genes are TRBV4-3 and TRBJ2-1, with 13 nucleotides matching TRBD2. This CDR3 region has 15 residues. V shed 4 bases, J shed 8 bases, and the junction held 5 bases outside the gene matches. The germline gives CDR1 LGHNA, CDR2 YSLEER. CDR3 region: CASSRLAGGRDEQFF. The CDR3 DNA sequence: TGCGCCAGCAGCCGACTAGCGGGAGGCCGGGATGAGCAGTTCTTC.

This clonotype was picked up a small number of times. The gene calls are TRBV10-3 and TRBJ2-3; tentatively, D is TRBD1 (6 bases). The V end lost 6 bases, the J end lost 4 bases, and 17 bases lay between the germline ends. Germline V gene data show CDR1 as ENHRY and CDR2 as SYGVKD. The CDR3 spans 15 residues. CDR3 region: CAISPGEEGSDTQYF. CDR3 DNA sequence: TGTGCCATCAGCCCAGGGGAAGAAGGTTCAGATACGCAGTATTTT.

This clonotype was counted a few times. The CDR3 spells CASSPMAGGPTGNEQFF. The CDR3 nucleotides are TGTGCCAGCTCACCAATGGCGGGAGGGCCGACGGGGAATGAGCAGTTCTTC. The genes are TRBV18 and TRBJ2-1; 9 bases agree with TRBD2. The J segment lost 7 bases and the V segment lost 2 bases, leaving 12 bases of the junction unmatched. This CDR3 is 17 amino acids long. The germline gives CDR1 KGHSH, CDR2 LQKENI. Supplemented by reference TRBV18 and TRBJ2-1, the full variable domain reads NAGVMQNPRHLVRRRGQEARLRCSPMKGHSHVYWYRQLPEEGLKFMVYLQKENIIDESGMPKERFSAEFPKEGPSILRIQQVVRGDSAAYFCASSPMAGGPTGNEQFFGPGTRLTVL.

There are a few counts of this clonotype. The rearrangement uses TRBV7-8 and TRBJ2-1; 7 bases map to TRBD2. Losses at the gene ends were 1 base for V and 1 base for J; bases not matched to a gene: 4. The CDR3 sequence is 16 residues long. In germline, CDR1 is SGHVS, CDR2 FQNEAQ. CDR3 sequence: CASSLGFSGSYNEQFF. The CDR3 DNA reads TGTGCCAGCAGCTTAGGGTTTAGCGGGTCCTACAATGAGCAGTTCTTC.

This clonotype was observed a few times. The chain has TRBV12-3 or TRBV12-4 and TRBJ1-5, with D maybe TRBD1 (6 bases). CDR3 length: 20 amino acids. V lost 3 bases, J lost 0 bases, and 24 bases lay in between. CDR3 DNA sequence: TGTGCCAGCAGTTTGTTCCATGGGGGGCTCCGTCCTTATAGCAATCAGCCCCAGCATTTT. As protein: CASSLFHGGLRPYSNQPQHF.

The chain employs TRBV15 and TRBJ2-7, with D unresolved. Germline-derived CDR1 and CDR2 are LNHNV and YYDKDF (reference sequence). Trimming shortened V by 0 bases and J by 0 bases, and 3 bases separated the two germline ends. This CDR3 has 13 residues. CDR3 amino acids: CATSREGSYEQYF. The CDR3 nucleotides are TGTGCCACCAGCAGAGAAGGCTCCTACGAGCAGTACTTC.

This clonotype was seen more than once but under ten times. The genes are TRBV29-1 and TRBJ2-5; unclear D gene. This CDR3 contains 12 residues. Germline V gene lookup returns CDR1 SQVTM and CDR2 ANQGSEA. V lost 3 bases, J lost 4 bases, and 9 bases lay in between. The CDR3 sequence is CSVESIRETQYF. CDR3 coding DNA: TGCAGCGTTGAGTCCATCAGAGAGACCCAGTACTTC.

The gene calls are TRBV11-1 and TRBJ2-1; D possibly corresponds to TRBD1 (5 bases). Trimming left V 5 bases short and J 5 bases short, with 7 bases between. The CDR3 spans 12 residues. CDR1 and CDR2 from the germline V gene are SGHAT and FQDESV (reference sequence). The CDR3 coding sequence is TGTGCCAGCAGCGCGACAGACAATGAGCAGTTCTTC. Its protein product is CASSATDNEQFF.

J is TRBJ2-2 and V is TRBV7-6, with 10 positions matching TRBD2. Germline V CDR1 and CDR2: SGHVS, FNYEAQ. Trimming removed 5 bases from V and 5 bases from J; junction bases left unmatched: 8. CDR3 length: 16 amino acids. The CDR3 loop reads CASSPLQRGGTGELFF. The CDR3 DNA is TGTGCCAGCAGCCCCCTCCAGCGGGGGGGAACCGGGGAGCTGTTTTTT.

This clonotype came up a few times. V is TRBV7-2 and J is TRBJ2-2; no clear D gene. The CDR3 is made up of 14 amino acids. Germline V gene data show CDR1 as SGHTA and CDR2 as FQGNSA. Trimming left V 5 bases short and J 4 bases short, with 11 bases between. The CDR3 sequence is CASSPGYRTGELFF. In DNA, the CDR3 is TGTGCCAGCAGCCCTGGCTATCGCACCGGGGAGCTGTTTTTT.

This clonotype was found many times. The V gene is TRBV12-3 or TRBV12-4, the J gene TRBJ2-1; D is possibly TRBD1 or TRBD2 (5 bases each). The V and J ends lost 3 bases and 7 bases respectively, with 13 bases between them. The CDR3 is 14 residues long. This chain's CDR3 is CASSFGAQSNEQFF. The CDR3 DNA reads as TGTGCCAGCAGTTTCGGGGCGCAAAGTAATGAGCAGTTCTTC.

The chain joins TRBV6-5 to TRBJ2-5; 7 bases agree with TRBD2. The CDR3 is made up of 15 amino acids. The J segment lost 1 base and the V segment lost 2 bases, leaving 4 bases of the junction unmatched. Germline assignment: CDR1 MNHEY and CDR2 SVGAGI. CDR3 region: CASSYGGRGQETQYF. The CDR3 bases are TGTGCCAGCAGTTACGGGGGGAGGGGCCAAGAGACCCAGTACTTC.

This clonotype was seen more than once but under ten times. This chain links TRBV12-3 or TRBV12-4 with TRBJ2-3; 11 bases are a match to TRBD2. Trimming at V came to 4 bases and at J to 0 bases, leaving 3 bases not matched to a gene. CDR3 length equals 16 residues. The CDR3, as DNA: TGTGCCAGCAGTTCCCTAGCGGGGGGAAGCACAGATACGCAGTATTTT. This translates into CASSSLAGGSTDTQYF.

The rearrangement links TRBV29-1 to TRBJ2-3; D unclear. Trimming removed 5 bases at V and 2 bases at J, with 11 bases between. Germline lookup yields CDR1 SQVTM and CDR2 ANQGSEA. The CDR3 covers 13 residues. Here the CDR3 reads CSVRGSVTDTQYF. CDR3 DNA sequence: TGCAGCGTTCGCGGTTCAGTCACAGATACGCAGTATTTT.

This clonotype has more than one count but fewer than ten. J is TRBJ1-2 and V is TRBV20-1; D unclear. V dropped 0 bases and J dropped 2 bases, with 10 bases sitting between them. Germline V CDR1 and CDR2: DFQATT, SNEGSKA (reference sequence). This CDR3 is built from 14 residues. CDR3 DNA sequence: TGCAGTGCTAGAGATCTAACCTTCAACTATGGCTACACCTTC. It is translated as CSARDLTFNYGYTF.

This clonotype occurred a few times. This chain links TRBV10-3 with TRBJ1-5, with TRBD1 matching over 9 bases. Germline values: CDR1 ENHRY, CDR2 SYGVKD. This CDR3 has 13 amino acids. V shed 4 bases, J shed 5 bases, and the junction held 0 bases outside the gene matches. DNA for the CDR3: TGTGCCATCAGTGGGGACAGGGATCAGCCCCAGCATTTT. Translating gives CAISGDRDQPQHF.

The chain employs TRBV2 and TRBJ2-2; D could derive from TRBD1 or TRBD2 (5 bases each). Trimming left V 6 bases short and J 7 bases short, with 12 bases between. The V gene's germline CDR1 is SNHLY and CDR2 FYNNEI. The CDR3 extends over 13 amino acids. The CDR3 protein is CASRDKRIGELFF. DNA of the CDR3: TGTGCCAGCAGGGACAAGCGGATCGGGGAGCTGTTTTTT.

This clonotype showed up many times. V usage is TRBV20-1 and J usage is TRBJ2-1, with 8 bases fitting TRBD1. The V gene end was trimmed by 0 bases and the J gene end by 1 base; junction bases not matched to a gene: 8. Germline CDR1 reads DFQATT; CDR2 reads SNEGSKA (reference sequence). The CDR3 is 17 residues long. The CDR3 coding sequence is TGCAGTGCTAGAGATTACCGACAGGGGACGTCCTACAATGAGCAGTTCTTC. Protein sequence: CSARDYRQGTSYNEQFF.

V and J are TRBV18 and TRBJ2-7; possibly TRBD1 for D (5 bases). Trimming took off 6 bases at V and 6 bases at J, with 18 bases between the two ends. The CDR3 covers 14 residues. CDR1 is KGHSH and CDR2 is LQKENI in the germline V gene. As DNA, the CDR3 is TGTGCCAGCTCCCCGGACAAGAAAGTCTCCGAGCAGTACTTC. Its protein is CASSPDKKVSEQYF.

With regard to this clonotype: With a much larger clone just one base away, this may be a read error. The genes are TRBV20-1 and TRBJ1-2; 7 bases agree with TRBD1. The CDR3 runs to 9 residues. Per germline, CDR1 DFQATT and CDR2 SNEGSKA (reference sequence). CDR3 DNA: TGCACTGCTAGAACGGGACAGACCTTC. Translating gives CTARTGQTF.

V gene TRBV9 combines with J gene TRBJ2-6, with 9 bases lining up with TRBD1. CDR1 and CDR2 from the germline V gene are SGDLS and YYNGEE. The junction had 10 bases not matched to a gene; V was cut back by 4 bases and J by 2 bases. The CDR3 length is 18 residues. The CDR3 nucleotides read TGTGCCAGCAGCCCTAGCGGACAGGGGCCCCCTGGGGCCAACGTCCTGACTTTC. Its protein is CASSPSGQGPPGANVLTF. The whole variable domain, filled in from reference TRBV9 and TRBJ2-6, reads DSGVTQTPKHLITATGQRVTLRCSPRSGDLSVYWYQQSLDQGLQFLIQYYNGEERAKGNILERFSAQQFPDLHSELNLSSLELGDSALYFCASSPSGQGPPGANVLTFGAGSRLTVL.

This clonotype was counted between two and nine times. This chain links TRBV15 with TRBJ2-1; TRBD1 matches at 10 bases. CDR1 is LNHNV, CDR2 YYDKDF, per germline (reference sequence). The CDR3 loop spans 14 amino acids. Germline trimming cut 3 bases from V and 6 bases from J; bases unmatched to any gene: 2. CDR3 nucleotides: TGTGCCACCAGCAGGGGACAGGGGTTCAATGAGCAGTTCTTC. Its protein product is CATSRGQGFNEQFF. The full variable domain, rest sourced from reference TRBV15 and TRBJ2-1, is DAMVIQNPRYQVTQFGKPVTLSCSQTLNHNVMYWYQQKSSQAPKLLFHYYDKDFNNEADTPDNFQSRRPNTSFCFLDIRSPGLGDTAMYLCATSRGQGFNEQFFGPGTRLTVL.

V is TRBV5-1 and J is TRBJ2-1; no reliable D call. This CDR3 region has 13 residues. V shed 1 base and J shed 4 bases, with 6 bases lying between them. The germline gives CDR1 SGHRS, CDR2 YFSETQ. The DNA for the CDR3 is TGCGCCAGCAGCTTGATCCAGTACAATGAGCAGTTCTTC. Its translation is CASSLIQYNEQFF.